This T cell receptor (beta chain) was identified during a study of blood T cell repertoires in COVID-19. Authors' data handling: It was from reference gene primer amplification that nucleated cell counts were estimated. Data came from immunoSEQ multiplex PCR; TCRdb stores just in-frame clones and leaves some out. V, J and clone size derive from that table, while D and trimming were established from the DNA sequence. The sample lists 110,000 to 150,000 clones; roughly 90% were seen once. There are 19 residues in the CDR3. Germline V gene lookup returns CDR1 LGHNT and CDR2 FRNRAP. V shed 6 bases, J shed 3 bases, and the junction held 22 bases outside the gene matches. Recovered status applied to Cohort 3 donors who had two consecutive negative PCRs. It also applied to those with clearance or with symptom resolution.

Sequenced sample: PBMCs or T cells enriched from blood (not recorded which). The receptor was isolated from a man over 45 who had recovered from COVID-19. The V call is TRBV12-5, the J call TRBJ1-1; TRBD1 matches at 7 bases. In nucleotides, the CDR3 is TGTGCTAGTGGCCCTCCCGTAGGGGGCCGCCTGAGCCGGGACACTGAAGCTTTCTTT. Translated: CASGPPVGGRLSRDTEAFF.